This T cell receptor beta chain derives from a study of T cell changes during pregnancy in multiple sclerosis. This clone came up a few times. Sequencing was performed with immunoSEQ multiplex PCR; in TCRdb, only in-frame clones are kept and a portion is missing. The table includes some 30,000 clones, roughly 87% detected once. CDR3 length equals 14 residues. Deletions cut 8 bases from V and 1 base from J, with 14 bases between. Per the germline V gene, CDR1 is LNHDA and CDR2 is SQIVND (reference sequence). The chain recombines TRBV19 with TRBJ1-1, with a tentative D call TRBD1 (6 bases). This TCR was sampled from a female donor with multiple sclerosis, enrolled in a pregnancy study. The sample consisted of CD8+ T cells from peripheral blood mononuclear cells, taken before pregnancy. The CDR3 nucleotides are TGTGCCAGTGACGCCGGGACATCGAACACTGAAGCTTTCTTT. Protein product: CASDAGTSNTEAFF.